This TCR beta chain emerged from a study of response to subunit inactivated influenza vaccine. General study results and limits: Seasonal influenza vaccination, on each occasion, was suggested by the authors to recruit few new T cells.

TCRdb ran MiXCR on the RT-PCR reads and lists one entry per CDR3 protein. The sample has 600,000 to 850,000 distinct CDR3 sequences, roughly 15% seen once. Concerning this clonotype itself: Its target is not known.

The length of the CDR3 is 16 residues. With V trimmed by 0 bases and J by 6 bases, 11 bases remained unmatched. Germline values: CDR1 SNHLY, CDR2 FYNNEI. This receptor was taken from a man aged 50 to 60 who received an inactivated influenza vaccine. J is TRBJ2-7 and V is TRBV2; 7 bases are shared with TRBD2. The source material was PBMCs from blood, sampled approximately 15 days before vaccination. CDR3 nucleotides: TGTGCCAGCAGTGAAGCCGGGGGAGGGCCCTCGAGCGAGCAGTACTTC. The encoded protein is CASSEAGGGPSSEQYF.